Presented here are 18 T cell receptor beta chains from one specimen sequenced in a study of CD8+CD57+ T cells in acquired aplastic anemia. Those patients picked for sequencing had displayed CD8+CD57+ cell expansion on flow cytometry. Profiling of TCR beta VDJ combinations and CDR3 sequences used genomic DNA as template. TCRdb itself ran the reads through MiXCR, one entry per CDR3 protein. Here the sample spans hundreds of thousands of distinct CDR3 sequences, roughly a third being singletons. The sample comprised sorted CD4+, CD8+, or CD8+CD57+ T cells (not recorded which) from PBMCs. Every receptor here comes from a human donor with aplastic anemia.

This clonotype came up a few times. J is TRBJ1-2 and V is TRBV11-2; tentatively, D is TRBD1 (6 bases). Trimming cost V 1 base and J 3 bases, with 18 bases left between them. This CDR3 has 17 residues. The V gene's germline CDR1 is SGHAT and CDR2 FQNNGV. CDR3 amino acids: CASSLVRRDNPYYGYTF. The DNA of the CDR3 is TGTGCCAGCAGCTTAGTACGGAGGGACAATCCATACTATGGCTACACCTTC.

In this sample, this clonotype turned up a few times. The chain combines TRBV7-9 with TRBJ2-4, with TRBD2 as a possible D gene (5 bases). Trimming removed 5 bases from V and 3 bases from J, with 11 bases in between. The CDR3 spans 14 residues. Germline V gives CDR1 SEHNR, CDR2 FQNEAQ (reference sequence). This CDR3 reads CASSAASNKNIQYF. For the CDR3, the DNA is TGTGCCAGCAGCGCTGCTAGCAACAAAAACATTCAGTACTTC.

As concerns this clonotype: Mismatch with germline at one junction end may stem from a read error. The chain has TRBV19 and TRBJ2-1; tentative D call: TRBD2 (5 bases). Germline V gives CDR1 LNHDA, CDR2 SQIVND (reference sequence). The CDR3 loop spans 12 amino acids. CDR3 DNA: TGTGCCAGTATTCCCGGGAACAATAAGCAGTTCTTC. It is translated as CASIPGNNKQFF.

This clonotype occurred a few times. This rearrangement joins TRBV5-1 to TRBJ1-1; 7 bases are shared with TRBD1. In germline, CDR1 is SGHRS, CDR2 YFSETQ. Losses at the gene ends were 2 bases for V and 0 bases for J; bases not matched to a gene: 4. The CDR3 covers 15 residues. CDR3 residues: CASSFGQDLNTEAFF. The CDR3 DNA follows: TGCGCCAGCAGCTTCGGACAGGACCTGAACACTGAAGCTTTCTTT.

The chain has TRBV6-1 and TRBJ2-1; a weak D match, TRBD2 (5 bases). The V end was cut by 8 bases, the J end by 5 bases, with 13 bases between. Germline V CDR1 and CDR2: MNHNS, SASEGT. CDR3 size: 13 residues. CDR3 protein: CASFSELHNEQFF. CDR3 DNA: TGTGCCAGCTTTAGCGAACTCCACAATGAGCAGTTCTTC.

V gene TRBV4-1 combines with J gene TRBJ2-1; the match to TRBD2 covers 10 bases. The V gene end was trimmed by 4 bases and the J gene end by 0 bases; junction bases not matched to a gene: 6. The CDR3 is made up of 17 amino acids. The germline CDR1 and CDR2 sequences are MGHRA and YSYEKL. CDR3: CASSLTSGGGSYNEQFF. CDR3 DNA sequence: TGCGCCAGCAGCCTGACAAGCGGGGGGGGCTCCTACAATGAGCAGTTCTTC.

This clonotype was recorded many times. This chain connects TRBV7-9 to TRBJ1-1, with D uncertain. CDR3 length equals 11 residues. The germline V and J ends were trimmed by 5 bases and 3 bases, with 4 bases remaining between them. Per germline, CDR1 SEHNR and CDR2 FQNEAQ (reference sequence). CDR3 coding DNA: TGTGCCAGCAGCAAGGACACTGAAGCTTTCTTT. Translated: CASSKDTEAFF.

Only one count was recorded for this clonotype. This sequence joins TRBV9 and TRBJ2-6; D is perhaps TRBD2 (5 bases). This CDR3 region has 18 residues. Between the trimmed V and J ends, which lost 0 bases and 0 bases, there was a span of 13 bases. The germline V gene encodes CDR1 SGDLS and CDR2 YYNGEE. The DNA of the CDR3 is TGTGCCAGCAGCGTAGCCCCACTAGGCGGCTCTGGGGCCAACGTCCTGACTTTC. Amino acid sequence: CASSVAPLGGSGANVLTF.

The V gene is TRBV6-1, the J gene TRBJ1-5, with D unclear. The germline V gene encodes CDR1 MNHNS and CDR2 SASEGT. CDR3 length: 14 residues. Trimming removed 10 bases at V and 7 bases at J, with 20 bases between. In DNA, the CDR3 is TGTGCCATCTCAGAAGCCGTGTCGCGGCAGCCCCAGCATTTT. Protein sequence: CAISEAVSRQPQHF.

The CDR3 region has the DNA TGCAGCGTGCCCCTAGCTTCCTACAATGAGCAGTTCTTC. Amino acids: CSVPLASYNEQFF. The genes are TRBV29-1 and TRBJ2-1; TRBD2 is a possible D gene (5 bases). CDR1 and CDR2 (germline): SQVTM, ANQGSEA. CDR3 size: 13 residues. V was trimmed by 6 bases and J by 1 base, leaving 10 bases between them.

The rearrangement links TRBV2 to TRBJ1-4; D is possibly TRBD1 (6 bases). Germline CDR1 reads SNHLY; CDR2 reads FYNNEI. V dropped 3 bases and J dropped 1 base, with 15 bases sitting between them. This CDR3 is 17 amino acids long. The CDR3 coding sequence is TGTGCCAGCAGTGATTCCGTCACAGGGTTAACTAATGAAAAACTGTTTTTT. It encodes CASSDSVTGLTNEKLFF.

This chain links TRBV7-8 with TRBJ2-3; D unclear. Germline lookup yields CDR1 SGHVS and CDR2 FQNEAQ. V gave up 6 bases and J gave up 11 bases, with 18 bases separating them. The CDR3 totals 13 residues. This CDR3 reads CASSYSMGMMQYF. The CDR3 nucleotides read TGTGCCAGCAGTTACTCGATGGGGATGATGCAGTATTTT.

This chain uses TRBV10-3 with TRBJ1-5; tentative D call: TRBD1 (6 bases). The CDR3 contains 15 residues. Germline CDR1 reads ENHRY; CDR2 reads SYGVKD. With 3 bases removed from V and 5 bases from J, the gap between germline ends came to 14 bases. CDR3 in DNA: TGTGCCATCAGTGATGCAGGGGCTTGGTATCAGCCCCAGCATTTT. This sequence encodes CAISDAGAWYQPQHF.

V is TRBV15 and J is TRBJ1-2, with D unclear. CDR3 size: 15 residues. V gave up 3 bases and J gave up 4 bases, with 15 bases separating them. Germline CDR1 and CDR2: LNHNV and YYDKDF (reference sequence). CDR3 coding DNA: TGTGCCACCAGCAGTTTTGGCCGAACCACCTATGGCTACACCTTC. Its translation: CATSSFGRTTYGYTF.

At least ten counts were recorded for this clonotype. This chain links TRBV15 with TRBJ1-4; D is ambiguous. Per the germline V gene, CDR1 is LNHNV and CDR2 is YYDKDF (reference sequence). This CDR3 spans 18 amino acids. Between the trimmed V and J ends, which lost 1 base and 4 bases, there was a span of 19 bases. CDR3 DNA: TGTGCCACCAGCAGAGTCGTCGGGCCAGGAGGAGGTAATGAAAAACTGTTTTTT. Its protein product is CATSRVVGPGGGNEKLFF.

This clonotype was seen repeatedly, ten times or more. The chain couples TRBV20-1 to TRBJ2-7; a weak D match, TRBD1 (6 bases). Per the germline V gene, CDR1 is DFQATT and CDR2 is SNEGSKA (reference sequence). The CDR3 totals 13 residues. V dropped 7 bases and J dropped 4 bases, with 17 bases sitting between them. The CDR3 here is CSGIRDKRYEQYF. The CDR3, as DNA: TGCAGTGGAATCCGGGACAAACGGTACGAGCAGTACTTC.

Points on this clonotype: This may stem from a read error, because a much larger clone lies one nucleotide away. V and J are TRBV20-1 and TRBJ1-2; 7 bases match TRBD1. This CDR3 has 14 residues. Germline V lookup: CDR1 DFQATT, CDR2 SNEGSKA (reference sequence). DNA for the CDR3: TGCGGTGCTAGGTCGGAGGGGGCAAACTATGGCTACACCTTC. Its translation: CGARSEGANYGYTF.

This clonotype showed up many times. V usage is TRBV24-1 and J usage is TRBJ1-2; D is unresolved. Germline values: CDR1 KGHDR, CDR2 SFDVKD. CDR3 size: 12 residues. V lost 4 bases to trimming and J lost 7 bases, with 9 bases between them. The DNA of the CDR3 is TGTGCCACCAGTGAGACGGACGTTGGCTACACCTTC. It yields the protein CATSETDVGYTF.